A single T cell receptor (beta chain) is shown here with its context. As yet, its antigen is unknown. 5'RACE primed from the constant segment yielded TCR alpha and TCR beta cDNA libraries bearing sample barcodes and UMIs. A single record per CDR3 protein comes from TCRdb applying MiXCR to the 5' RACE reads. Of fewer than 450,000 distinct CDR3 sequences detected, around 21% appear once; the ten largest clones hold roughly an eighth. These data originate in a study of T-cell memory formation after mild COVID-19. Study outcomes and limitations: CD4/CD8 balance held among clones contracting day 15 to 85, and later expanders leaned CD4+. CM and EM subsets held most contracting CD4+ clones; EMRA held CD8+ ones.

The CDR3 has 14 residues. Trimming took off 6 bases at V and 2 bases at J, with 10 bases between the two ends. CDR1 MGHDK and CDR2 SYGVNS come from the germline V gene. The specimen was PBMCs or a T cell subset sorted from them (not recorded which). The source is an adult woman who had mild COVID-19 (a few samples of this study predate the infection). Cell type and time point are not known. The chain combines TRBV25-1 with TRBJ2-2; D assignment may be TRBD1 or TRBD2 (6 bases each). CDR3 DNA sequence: TGTGCCAGCAGGAGGGGGGTAAACACCGGGGAGCTGTTTTTT. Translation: CASRRGVNTGELFF.